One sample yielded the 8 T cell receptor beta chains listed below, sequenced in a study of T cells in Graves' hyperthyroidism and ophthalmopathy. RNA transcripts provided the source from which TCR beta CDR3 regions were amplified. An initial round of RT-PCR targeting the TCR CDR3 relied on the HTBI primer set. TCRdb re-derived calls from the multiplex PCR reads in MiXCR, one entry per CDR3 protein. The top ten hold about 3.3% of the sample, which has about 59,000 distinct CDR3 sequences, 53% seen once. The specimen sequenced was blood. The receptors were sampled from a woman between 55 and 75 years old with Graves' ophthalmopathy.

In nucleotides, the CDR3 is TGTGCTGGGTACCCTAGAACGAGCTCCTACGAGCAGTACTTC. This sequence encodes CAGYPRTSSYEQYF. The chain employs TRBV2 and TRBJ2-7, with D unresolved. Germline lookup yields CDR1 SNHLY and CDR2 FYNNEI. The CDR3 extends over 14 amino acids.

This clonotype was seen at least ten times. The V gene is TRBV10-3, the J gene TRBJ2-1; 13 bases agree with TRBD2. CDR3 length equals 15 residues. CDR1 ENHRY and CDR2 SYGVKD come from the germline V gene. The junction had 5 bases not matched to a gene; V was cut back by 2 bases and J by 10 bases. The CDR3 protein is CAISEEGLAGPEQFF. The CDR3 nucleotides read TGTGCCATCAGTGAGGAGGGACTAGCGGGGCCCGAGCAGTTCTTC.

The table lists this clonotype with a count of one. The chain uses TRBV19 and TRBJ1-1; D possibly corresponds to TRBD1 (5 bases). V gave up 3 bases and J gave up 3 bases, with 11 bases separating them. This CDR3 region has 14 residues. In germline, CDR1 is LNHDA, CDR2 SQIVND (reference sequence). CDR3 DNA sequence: TGTGCCAGTAGTATTGTAGAGGGGTACACTGAAGCTTTCTTT. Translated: CASSIVEGYTEAFF.

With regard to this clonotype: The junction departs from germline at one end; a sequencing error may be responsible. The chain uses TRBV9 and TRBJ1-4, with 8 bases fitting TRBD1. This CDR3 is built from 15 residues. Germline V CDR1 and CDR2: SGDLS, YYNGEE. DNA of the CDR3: TGTGCTAGCAGCCCGCACAGGGGGAGCAGGGAAAGACTGTGTTTT. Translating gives CASSPHRGSRERLCF.

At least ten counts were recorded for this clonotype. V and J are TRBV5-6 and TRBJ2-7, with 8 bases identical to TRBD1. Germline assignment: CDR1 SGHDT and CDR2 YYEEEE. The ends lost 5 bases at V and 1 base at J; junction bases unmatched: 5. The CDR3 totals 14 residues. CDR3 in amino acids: CASSPDRGSYEQYF. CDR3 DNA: TGTGCCAGCAGTCCCGACAGGGGATCCTACGAGCAGTACTTC.

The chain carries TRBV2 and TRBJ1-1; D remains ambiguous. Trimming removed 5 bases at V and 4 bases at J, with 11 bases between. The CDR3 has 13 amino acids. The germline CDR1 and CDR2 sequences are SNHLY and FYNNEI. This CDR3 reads CASSSGEITEAFF. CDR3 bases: TGTGCCAGCAGTTCCGGGGAAATCACTGAAGCTTTCTTT. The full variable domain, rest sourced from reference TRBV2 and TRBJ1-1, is EPEVTQTPSHQVTQMGQEVILRCVPISNHLYFYWYRQILGQKVEFLVSFYNNEISEKSEIFDDQFSVERPDGSNFTLKIRSTKLEDSAMYFCASSSGEITEAFFGQGTRLTVV.

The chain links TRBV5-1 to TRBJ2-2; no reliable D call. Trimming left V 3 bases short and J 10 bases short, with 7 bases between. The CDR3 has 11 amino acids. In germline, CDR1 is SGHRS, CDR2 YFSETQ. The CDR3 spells CASSSREELFF. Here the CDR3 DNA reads TGCGCCAGCAGCTCAAGGGAGGAGCTGTTTTTT.

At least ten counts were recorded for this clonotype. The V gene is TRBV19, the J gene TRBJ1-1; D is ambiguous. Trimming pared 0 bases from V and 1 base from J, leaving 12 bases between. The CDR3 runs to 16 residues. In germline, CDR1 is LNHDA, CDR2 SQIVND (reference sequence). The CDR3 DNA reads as TGTGCCAGTAGTATAGAAGGTACGGGGAGGAACACTGAAGCTTTCTTT. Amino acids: CASSIEGTGRNTEAFF.